Included here is one TCR beta chain sequence, with context. This record comes from a study of T-cell memory formation after mild COVID-19. Constant-segment primers served in 5'RACE that generated TCR alpha and TCR beta cDNA libraries bearing sample barcodes and UMIs. TCRdb analysed the 5' RACE reads with MiXCR anew, one entry per CDR3 protein. The sample contains approximately 260,000 distinct CDR3 sequences, about 16% of which appear only once. This clonotype was obtained from a man aged 18-30 years who had mild COVID-19 (a few samples of this study predate the infection). Cell type and time point are not known. Material for sequencing was PBMCs or a T cell subset sorted from them (not recorded which).

The CDR3 nucleotides read TGCGCCAGCAGCTCGCCGGGATTCCTCACAGATACGCAGTATTTT. It specifies CASSSPGFLTDTQYF. The V and J genes are TRBV5-1 and TRBJ2-3; the D gene is possibly TRBD2 (5 bases). CDR1 and CDR2 from the germline V gene are SGHRS and YFSETQ. This CDR3 contains 15 residues. V lost 3 bases to trimming and J lost 2 bases, with 13 bases between them.